This is a list of T cell receptor beta chains from one sample in a study of blood T cells in healthy people across ages. MiXCR, applied by TCRdb to the 5' RACE reads, yields one record per CDR3 protein. The data show roughly 2 million distinct CDR3 sequences, approximately 50% seen once. Sequencing input: blood. These receptors were collected from a woman aged 40 to 50 in good health. The CDR3 runs from the conserved cysteine through the conserved F or W. Fields, in order: J gene, D gene, clone size, V gene, CDR3 protein, CDR3 DNA. A D gene is named only where the DNA matches it firmly. Size is omitted from some rows. Given values are once, few, many or a class for expanded clones.

TRBJ2-5 TRBD2 few TRBV5-1 CASSFSRGEETQYF TGCGCCAGCAGCTTCTCTCGGGGGGAAGAGACCCAGTACTTC
TRBJ2-1 TRBD2 . TRBV20-1 CSARDGAIAGVYNEQFF TGCAGTGCTAGAGATGGGGCAATAGCGGGGGTCTACAATGAGCAGTTCTTC
TRBJ2-7 TRBD2 few TRBV20-1 CSAPAGTYEQYF TGCAGTGCCCCAGCGGGGACCTACGAGCAGTACTTC
TRBJ2-7 . . TRBV4-1 CASSQGTVIYEQYF TGCGCCAGCAGCCAAGGGACAGTTATCTACGAGCAGTACTTC
TRBJ1-4 TRBD1 few TRBV4-3 CASSRPGTGFEKLFF TGCGCCAGCAGCCGGCCCGGGACAGGGTTTGAAAAACTGTTTTTT
TRBJ2-7 TRBD1 . TRBV20-1 CSVPTGVEQYF TGCAGTGTTCCGACAGGGGTCGAGCAGTACTTC
TRBJ1-1 TRBD1 . TRBV6-2/TRBV6-3 CASTLKGQGATEAFF TGTGCCAGCACCTTAAAAGGGCAGGGGGCAACTGAAGCTTTCTTT
TRBJ2-3 TRBD1 . TRBV5-1 CASSLVAGGAGDTQYF TGCGCCAGCAGCTTGGTGGCAGGGGGCGCGGGGGATACGCAGTATTTT
TRBJ2-3 . . TRBV6-2/TRBV6-3 CASSYVRDTDTQYF TGTGCCAGCAGTTACGTCCGCGATACAGATACGCAGTATTTT
TRBJ2-5 TRBD2 few TRBV7-2 CASSLDGGGALKTQYF TGTGCCAGCAGCTTAGATGGCGGGGGGGCTCTAAAGACCCAGTACTTC
TRBJ1-4 . . TRBV20-1 CSARPQGIREKLFF TGCAGTGCTAGACCGCAGGGGATCAGGGAAAAACTGTTTTTT
TRBJ2-1 . few TRBV7-2 CASSLEARGRPSYNEQFF TGTGCCAGCAGCTTAGAGGCCAGGGGCAGGCCCTCCTACAATGAGCAGTTCTTC
TRBJ2-7 . . TRBV6-2/TRBV6-3 CASSYRAGAAVYEQYF TGTGCCAGCAGTTACAGGGCCGGGGCGGCTGTCTACGAGCAGTACTTC
TRBJ1-1 . few TRBV9 CASSVAGAGTEAFF TGTGCCAGCAGCGTAGCGGGGGCAGGCACTGAAGCTTTCTTT
TRBJ1-5 TRBD1 . TRBV6-2/TRBV6-3 CASRSRQGGNQPQHF TGTGCCAGCAGAAGCCGACAGGGTGGCAATCAGCCCCAGCATTTT
TRBJ1-5 . . TRBV15 CATSLGVRDQPQHF TGTGCCACCAGCCTGGGAGTGAGGGATCAGCCCCAGCATTTT
TRBJ2-1 . . TRBV9 CASSPPRANEQFF TGTGCCAGCAGCCCCCCTCGGGCGAATGAGCAGTTCTTC